The 7 T cell receptor beta chains given below trace back to one sample, sequenced in a study of T cell responses to AZD1222 COVID-19 vaccine. Here immunoSEQ multiplex PCR was the method, and the copy in TCRdb shows in-frame clones only, minus some. The data show 100,000 to 150,000 clones, over 75% seen once. The sequencing used peripheral blood, collected on day 0 of AZD1222 vaccination. Receptors originate from an adult in good health.

V and J are TRBV9 and TRBJ2-7; 8 bases align to TRBD2. J was trimmed by 2 bases and V by 3 bases; bases with no gene match: 13. Germline V lookup: CDR1 SGDLS, CDR2 YYNGEE. CDR3 size: 17 residues. CDR3 amino acids: CASSAPASSGSPYEQYF. The CDR3 region has the DNA TGTGCCAGCAGCGCCCCGGCTTCTAGCGGGTCTCCCTACGAGCAGTACTTC. Full variable domain (outside the CDR3, taken from reference TRBV9 and TRBJ2-7): DSGVTQTPKHLITATGQRVTLRCSPRSGDLSVYWYQQSLDQGLQFLIQYYNGEERAKGNILERFSAQQFPDLHSELNLSSLELGDSALYFCASSAPASSGSPYEQYFGPGTRLTVT.

V is TRBV30 and J is TRBJ2-5; a possible D gene is TRBD1 (6 bases). The ends were cut back, 5 bases at V and 1 base at J, with 14 bases in the middle. CDR1 is GTSNPN, CDR2 SVGIG, per germline (reference sequence). The CDR3 is 14 residues long. This CDR3 is CAWGRTGPQETQYF. The CDR3 DNA reads TGTGCCTGGGGCCGCACAGGGCCCCAAGAGACCCAGTACTTC.

This chain connects TRBV3-1 (or the pseudogene TRBV3-2) to TRBJ2-2; no firm D call. CDR1 LGHDT and CDR2 YNNKEL come from the germline V gene (reference sequence). There are 13 residues in the CDR3. V was cut by 4 bases and J by 6 bases, with 9 bases left in between. The CDR3 DNA reads as TGTGCCAGCAGCCTCTGGGCGGCCGGGGAGCTGTTTTTT. Amino acids: CASSLWAAGELFF.

The chain couples TRBV2 to TRBJ2-7; D is unresolved. Germline values: CDR1 SNHLY, CDR2 FYNNEI. This CDR3 comprises 13 residues. V lost 2 bases and J 2 bases, leaving 7 bases between the germline ends. The CDR3 nucleotides are TGTGCCAGCAGTGAACACAGAGCCTACGAGCAGTACTTC. It codes for CASSEHRAYEQYF.

This sequence joins TRBV19 and TRBJ1-1, with unresolved D. The germline gives CDR1 LNHDA, CDR2 SQIVND (reference sequence). The CDR3 sequence is 13 residues long. V shed 5 bases and J shed 0 bases, with 7 bases lying between them. This CDR3 reads CASSGSMNTEAFF. The CDR3 coding sequence is TGTGCCAGTAGTGGCAGCATGAACACTGAAGCTTTCTTT. Complete variable domain (other parts from reference TRBV19 and TRBJ1-1): DGGITQSPKYLFRKEGQNVTLSCEQNLNHDAMYWYRQDPGQGLRLIYYSQIVNDFQKGDIAEGYSVSREKKESFPLTVTSAQKNPTAFYLCASSGSMNTEAFFGQGTRLTVV.

With respect to this clone: At one end, the junction sequence differs from germline, possibly due to a read error. The chain carries TRBV11-2 and TRBJ1-2; D is unclear. This CDR3 spans 13 amino acids. Germline values: CDR1 SGHAT, CDR2 FQNNGV. The DNA of the CDR3 is TGTGCCAGCAGTTTAGACCTAGCCTATGGCTACACCTTC. Translation: CASSLDLAYGYTF.

There are a few counts of this clone. This chain uses TRBV7-6 with TRBJ1-1; D uncertain. The germline gives CDR1 SGHVS, CDR2 FNYEAQ. CDR3 length equals 14 residues. V was cut by 5 bases and J by 1 base, with 11 bases left in between. CDR3 residues: CASSPRVGNTEAFF. CDR3 bases: TGTGCCAGCAGCCCTCGCGTGGGGAACACTGAAGCTTTCTTT. Supplemented by reference TRBV7-6 and TRBJ1-1, the full variable domain reads GAGVSQSPRYKVTKRGQDVALRCDPISGHVSLYWYRQALGQGPEFLTYFNYEAQQDKSGLPNDRFSAERPEGSISTLTIQRTEQRDSAMYRCASSPRVGNTEAFFGQGTRLTVV.